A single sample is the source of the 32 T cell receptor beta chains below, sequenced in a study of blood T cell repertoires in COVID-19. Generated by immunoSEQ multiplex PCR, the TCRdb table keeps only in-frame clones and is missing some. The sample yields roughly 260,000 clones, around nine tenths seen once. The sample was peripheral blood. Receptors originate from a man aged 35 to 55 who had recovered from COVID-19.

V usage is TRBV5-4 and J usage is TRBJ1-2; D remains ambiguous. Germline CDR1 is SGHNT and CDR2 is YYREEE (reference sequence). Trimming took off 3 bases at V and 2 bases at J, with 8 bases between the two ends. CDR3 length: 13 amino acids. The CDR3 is CASSYGANYGYTF. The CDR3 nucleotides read TGTGCCAGCAGCTATGGAGCCAACTATGGCTACACCTTC.

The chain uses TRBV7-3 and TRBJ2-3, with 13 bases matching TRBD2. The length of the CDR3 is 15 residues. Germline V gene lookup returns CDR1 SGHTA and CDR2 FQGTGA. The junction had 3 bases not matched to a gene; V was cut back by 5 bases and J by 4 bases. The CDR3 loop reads CASSRTSGRPDTQYF. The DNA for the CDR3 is TGTGCCAGCAGCCGGACTAGCGGGAGACCAGATACGCAGTATTTT.

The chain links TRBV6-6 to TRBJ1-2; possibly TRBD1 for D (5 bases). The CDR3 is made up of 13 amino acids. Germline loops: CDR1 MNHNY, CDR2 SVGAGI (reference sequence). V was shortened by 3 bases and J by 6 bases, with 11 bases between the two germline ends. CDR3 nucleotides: TGTGCCAGCAGTTATCGGGCAGGGAATGGCTACACCTTC. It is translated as CASSYRAGNGYTF.

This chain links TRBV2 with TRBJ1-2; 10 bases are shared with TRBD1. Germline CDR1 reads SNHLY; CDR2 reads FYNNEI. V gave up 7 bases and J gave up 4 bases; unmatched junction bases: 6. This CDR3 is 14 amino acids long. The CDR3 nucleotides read TGTGCCAGCACCTGGGACAGGGGCGGCTATGGCTACACCTTC. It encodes CASTWDRGGYGYTF.

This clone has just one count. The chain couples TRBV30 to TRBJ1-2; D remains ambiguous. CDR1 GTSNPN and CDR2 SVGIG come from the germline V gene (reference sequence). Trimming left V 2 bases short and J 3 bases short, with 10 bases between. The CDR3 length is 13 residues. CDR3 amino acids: CAWSSVGDYGYTF. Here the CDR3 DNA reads TGTGCCTGGAGTAGCGTTGGTGACTATGGCTACACCTTC.

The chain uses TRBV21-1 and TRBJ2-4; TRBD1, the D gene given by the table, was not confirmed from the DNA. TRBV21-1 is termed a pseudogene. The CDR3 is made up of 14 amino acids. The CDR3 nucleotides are TGTGCCAGCAGGGTAGGACAGACGAAAAACATTCAGTACTTC. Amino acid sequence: CASRVGQTKNIQYF.

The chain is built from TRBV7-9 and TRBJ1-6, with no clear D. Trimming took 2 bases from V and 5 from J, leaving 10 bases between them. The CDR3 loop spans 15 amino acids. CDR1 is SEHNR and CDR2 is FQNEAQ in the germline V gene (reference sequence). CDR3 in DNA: TGTGCCAGCAGCTTAAGTACGGGAAATAATTCACCCCTCCACTTT. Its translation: CASSLSTGNNSPLHF.

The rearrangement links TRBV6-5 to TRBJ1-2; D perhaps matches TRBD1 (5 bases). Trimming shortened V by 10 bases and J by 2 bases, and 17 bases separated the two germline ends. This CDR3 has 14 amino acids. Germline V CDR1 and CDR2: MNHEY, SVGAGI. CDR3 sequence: CATSAGRDNYGYTF. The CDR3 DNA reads TGTGCCACCTCGGCTGGGAGGGACAACTATGGCTACACCTTC.

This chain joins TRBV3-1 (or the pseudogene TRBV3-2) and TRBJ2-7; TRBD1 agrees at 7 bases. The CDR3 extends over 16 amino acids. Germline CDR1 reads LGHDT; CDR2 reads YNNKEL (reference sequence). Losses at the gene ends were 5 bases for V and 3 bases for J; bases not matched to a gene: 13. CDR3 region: CASSKRESGGGYEQYF. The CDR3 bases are TGTGCCAGCAGCAAAAGGGAGTCAGGGGGTGGCTACGAGCAGTACTTC.

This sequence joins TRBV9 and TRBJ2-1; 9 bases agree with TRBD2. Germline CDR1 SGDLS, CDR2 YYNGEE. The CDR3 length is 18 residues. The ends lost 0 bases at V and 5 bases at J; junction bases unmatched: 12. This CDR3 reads CASSVETRGLAYHNEQFF. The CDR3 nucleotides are TGTGCCAGCAGCGTAGAGACTAGAGGACTAGCGTATCACAATGAGCAGTTCTTC.

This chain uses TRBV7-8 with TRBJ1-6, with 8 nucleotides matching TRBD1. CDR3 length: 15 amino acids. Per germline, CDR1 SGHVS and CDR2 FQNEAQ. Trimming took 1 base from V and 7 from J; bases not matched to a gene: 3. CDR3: CASSLGGQVNSPLHF. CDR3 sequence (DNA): TGTGCCAGCAGCTTAGGGGGACAGGTGAATTCACCCCTCCACTTT.

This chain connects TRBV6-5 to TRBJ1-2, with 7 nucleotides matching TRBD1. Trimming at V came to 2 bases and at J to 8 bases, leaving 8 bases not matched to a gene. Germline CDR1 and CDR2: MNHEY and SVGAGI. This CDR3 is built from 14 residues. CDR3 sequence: CASSYAIDREGYTF. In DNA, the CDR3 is TGTGCCAGCAGTTACGCCATAGACAGGGAAGGCTACACCTTC.

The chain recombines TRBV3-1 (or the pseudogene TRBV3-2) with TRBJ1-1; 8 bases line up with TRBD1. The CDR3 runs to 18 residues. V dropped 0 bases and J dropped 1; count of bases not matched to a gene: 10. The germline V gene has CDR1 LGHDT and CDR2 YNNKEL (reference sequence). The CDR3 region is CASSQEPPGGAWNTEAFF. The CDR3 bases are TGTGCCAGCAGCCAAGAGCCCCCAGGGGGCGCATGGAACACTGAAGCTTTCTTT.

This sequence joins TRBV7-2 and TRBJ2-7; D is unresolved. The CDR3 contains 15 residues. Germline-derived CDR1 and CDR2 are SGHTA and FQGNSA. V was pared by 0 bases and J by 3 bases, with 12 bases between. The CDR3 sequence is CASSLALGRVYEQYF. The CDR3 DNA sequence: TGTGCCAGCAGCTTAGCTCTCGGTCGGGTCTACGAGCAGTACTTC.

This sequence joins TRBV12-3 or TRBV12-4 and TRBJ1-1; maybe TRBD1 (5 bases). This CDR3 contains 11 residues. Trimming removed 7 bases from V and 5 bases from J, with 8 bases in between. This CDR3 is CASIRGTEAFF. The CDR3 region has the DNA TGTGCCAGCATTAGGGGTACTGAAGCTTTCTTT.

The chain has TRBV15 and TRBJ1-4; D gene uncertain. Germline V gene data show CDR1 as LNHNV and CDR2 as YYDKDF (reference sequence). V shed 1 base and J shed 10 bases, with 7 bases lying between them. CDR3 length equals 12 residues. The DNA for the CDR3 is TGTGCCACCAGCAGAGGATCGGGAAAACTGTTTTTT. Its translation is CATSRGSGKLFF.

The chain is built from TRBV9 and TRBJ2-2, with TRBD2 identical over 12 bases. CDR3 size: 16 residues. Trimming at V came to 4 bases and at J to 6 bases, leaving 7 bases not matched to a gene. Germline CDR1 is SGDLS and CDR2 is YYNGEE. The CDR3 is CASSPLTSGRPGELFF. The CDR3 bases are TGTGCCAGCAGCCCTTTGACTAGCGGGAGACCCGGGGAGCTGTTTTTT.

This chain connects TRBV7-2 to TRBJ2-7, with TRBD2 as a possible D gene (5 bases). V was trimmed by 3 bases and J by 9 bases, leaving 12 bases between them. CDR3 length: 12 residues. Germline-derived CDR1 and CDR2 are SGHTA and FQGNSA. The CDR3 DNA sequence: TGTGCCAGCAGCTTTTCGGACTCCCGGCAGTACTTC. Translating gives CASSFSDSRQYF.

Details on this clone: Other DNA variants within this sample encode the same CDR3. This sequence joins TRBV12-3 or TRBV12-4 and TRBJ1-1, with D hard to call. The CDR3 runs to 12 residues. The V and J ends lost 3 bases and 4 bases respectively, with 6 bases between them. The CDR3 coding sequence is TGTGCCAGCAGTTTCCGGGGCACTGAAGCTTTCTTT. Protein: CASSFRGTEAFF.

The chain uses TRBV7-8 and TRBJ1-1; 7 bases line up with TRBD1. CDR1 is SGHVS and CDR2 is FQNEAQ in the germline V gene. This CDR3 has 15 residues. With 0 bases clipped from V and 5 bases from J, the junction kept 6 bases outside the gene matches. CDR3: CASSLAAGGRTEAFF. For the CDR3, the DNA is TGTGCCAGCAGCTTAGCAGCAGGGGGAAGAACTGAAGCTTTCTTT. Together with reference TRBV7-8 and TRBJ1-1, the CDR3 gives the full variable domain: GAGVSQSPRYKVAKRGQDVALRCDPISGHVSLFWYQQALGQGPEFLTYFQNEAQLDKSGLPSDRFFAERPEGSVSTLKIQRTQQEDSAVYLCASSLAAGGRTEAFFGQGTRLTVV.

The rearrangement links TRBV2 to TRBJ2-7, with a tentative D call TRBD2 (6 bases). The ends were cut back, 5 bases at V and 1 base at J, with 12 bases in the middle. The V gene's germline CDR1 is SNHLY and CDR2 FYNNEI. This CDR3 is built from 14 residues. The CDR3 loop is CASSQEGLSYEQYF. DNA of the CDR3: TGTGCCAGCAGTCAGGAGGGGCTTTCCTACGAGCAGTACTTC.

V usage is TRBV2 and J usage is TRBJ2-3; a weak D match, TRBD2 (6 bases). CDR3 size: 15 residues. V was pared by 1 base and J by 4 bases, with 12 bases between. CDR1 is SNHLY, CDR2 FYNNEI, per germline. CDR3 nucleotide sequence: TGTGCCAGCAGTGAAGGGGGAGGCTCGGCAGATACGCAGTATTTT. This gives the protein CASSEGGGSADTQYF.

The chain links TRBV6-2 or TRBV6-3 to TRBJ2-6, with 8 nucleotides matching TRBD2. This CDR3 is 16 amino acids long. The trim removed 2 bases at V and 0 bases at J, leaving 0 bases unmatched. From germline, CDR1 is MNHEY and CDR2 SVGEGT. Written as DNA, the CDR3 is TGTGCCAGCAGTTACAGCGGGAGCTCTGGGGCCAACGTCCTGACTTTC. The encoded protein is CASSYSGSSGANVLTF.

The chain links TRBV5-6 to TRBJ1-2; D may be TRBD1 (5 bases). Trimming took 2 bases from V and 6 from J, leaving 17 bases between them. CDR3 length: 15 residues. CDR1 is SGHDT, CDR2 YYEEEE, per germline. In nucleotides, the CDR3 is TGTGCCAGCAGCTTTATAGACAGATTAAATGATGGCTACACCTTC. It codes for CASSFIDRLNDGYTF.

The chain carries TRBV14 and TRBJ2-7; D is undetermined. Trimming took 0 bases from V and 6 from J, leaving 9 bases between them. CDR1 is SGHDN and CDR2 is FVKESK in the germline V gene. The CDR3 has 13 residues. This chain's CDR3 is CASSQDEVIEQYF. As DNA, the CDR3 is TGTGCCAGCAGCCAAGATGAGGTAATCGAGCAGTACTTC.

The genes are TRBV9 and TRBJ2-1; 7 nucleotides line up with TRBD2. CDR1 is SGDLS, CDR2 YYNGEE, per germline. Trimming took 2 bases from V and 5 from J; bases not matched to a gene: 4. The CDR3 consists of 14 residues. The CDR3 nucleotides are TGTGCCAGCAGCGTCGGGACTACCAACAATGAGCAGTTCTTC. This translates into CASSVGTTNNEQFF.

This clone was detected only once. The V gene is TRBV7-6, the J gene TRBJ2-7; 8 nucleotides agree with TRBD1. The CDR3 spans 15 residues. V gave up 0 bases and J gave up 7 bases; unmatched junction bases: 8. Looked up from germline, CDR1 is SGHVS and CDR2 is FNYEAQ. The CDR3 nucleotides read TGTGCCAGCAGCTTAGCCCGGGACAGGTTTTGGGAGCAGTACTTC. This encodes CASSLARDRFWEQYF.

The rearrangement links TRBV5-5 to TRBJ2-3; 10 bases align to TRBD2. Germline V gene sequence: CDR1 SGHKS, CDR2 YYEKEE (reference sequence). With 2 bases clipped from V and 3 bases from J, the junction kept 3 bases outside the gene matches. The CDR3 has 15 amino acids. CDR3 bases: TGTGCCAGCAGCTTTTTTAGCGGGAGGACAGATACGCAGTATTTT. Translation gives CASSFFSGRTDTQYF.

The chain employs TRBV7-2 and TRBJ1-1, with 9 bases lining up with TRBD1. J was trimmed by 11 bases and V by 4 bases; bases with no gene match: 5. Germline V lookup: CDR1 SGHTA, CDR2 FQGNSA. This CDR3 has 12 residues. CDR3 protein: CASSSGTGWAFF. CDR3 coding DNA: TGTGCCAGCAGCTCCGGGACAGGGTGGGCTTTCTTT.

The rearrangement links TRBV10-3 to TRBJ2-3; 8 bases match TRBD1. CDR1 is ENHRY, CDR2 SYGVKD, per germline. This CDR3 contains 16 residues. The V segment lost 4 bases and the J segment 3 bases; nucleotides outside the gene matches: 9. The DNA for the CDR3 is TGTGCCATCAGTGGTGCCGGTACAGGGGGGACAGATACGCAGTATTTT. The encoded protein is CAISGAGTGGTDTQYF.

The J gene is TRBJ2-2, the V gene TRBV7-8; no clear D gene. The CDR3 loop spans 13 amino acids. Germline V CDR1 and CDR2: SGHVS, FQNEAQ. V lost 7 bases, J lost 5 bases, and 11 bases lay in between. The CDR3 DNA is TGTGCCAGCACCCTAGAGTCTACCGGGGAGCTGTTTTTT. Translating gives CASTLESTGELFF.

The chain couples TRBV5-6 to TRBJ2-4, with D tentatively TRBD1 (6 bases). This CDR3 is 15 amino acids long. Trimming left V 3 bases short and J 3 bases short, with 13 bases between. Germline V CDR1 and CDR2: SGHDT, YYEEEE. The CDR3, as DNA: TGTGCCAGCAGCTCACTACAGGGCGACAAAAACATTCAGTACTTC. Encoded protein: CASSSLQGDKNIQYF.